The 10 T cell receptor beta chains presented below share a single source sample, sequenced in a study of T cell responses to AZD1222 COVID-19 vaccine. Clones were read by immunoSEQ multiplex PCR, and TCRdb kept only the in-frame ones, dropping some. The repertoire holds 150,000 to 180,000 clones, with around 87% as singletons. Sequencing was performed on peripheral blood, taken 28 days after the second AZD1222 dose. These receptors were obtained from an adult who received the AZD1222 COVID-19 vaccine.

The chain couples TRBV9 to TRBJ1-1; 7 nucleotides align to TRBD1. The ends lost 3 bases at V and 7 bases at J; junction bases unmatched: 12. In germline, CDR1 is SGDLS, CDR2 YYNGEE. CDR3 length equals 15 residues. CDR3 residues: CASSAKGAQGGEAFF. CDR3 nucleotides: TGTGCCAGCAGCGCCAAGGGGGCACAGGGCGGTGAAGCTTTCTTT.

The chain is built from TRBV28 and TRBJ1-2; D not resolved. There are 14 residues in the CDR3. Germline assignment: CDR1 MDHEN and CDR2 SYDVKM. With 1 base removed from V and 3 bases from J, the gap between germline ends came to 9 bases. CDR3 loop: CASSLSGLDYGYTF. The CDR3 DNA sequence: TGTGCCAGCAGTTTATCTGGGTTGGACTATGGCTACACCTTC.

The J gene is TRBJ2-7, the V gene TRBV11-2, with 9 nucleotides matching TRBD1. Germline values: CDR1 SGHAT, CDR2 FQNNGV. Trimming removed 4 bases from V and 5 bases from J; junction bases left unmatched: 9. This CDR3 is built from 15 residues. This chain's CDR3 is CASSSLPGQGHEQYF. In DNA, the CDR3 is TGTGCCAGCAGCTCACTCCCGGGACAGGGCCACGAGCAGTACTTC.

V usage is TRBV7-6 and J usage is TRBJ2-1; 7 nucleotides agree with TRBD2. Germline-derived CDR1 and CDR2 are SGHVS and FNYEAQ. CDR3 length: 16 residues. The J segment lost 0 bases and the V segment lost 6 bases, leaving 8 bases of the junction unmatched. The CDR3 DNA follows: TGTGCCAGCAGTCCCGAGGGCGGGAGCTCCTACAATGAGCAGTTCTTC. This encodes CASSPEGGSSYNEQFF. Full variable domain (missing parts from reference TRBV7-6 and TRBJ2-1): GAGVSQSPRYKVTKRGQDVALRCDPISGHVSLYWYRQALGQGPEFLTYFNYEAQQDKSGLPNDRFSAERPEGSISTLTIQRTEQRDSAMYRCASSPEGGSSYNEQFFGPGTRLTVL.

The CDR3 DNA reads as TGCGCCAGCAGCCAGAGCCTTTCCAGGGTGTCGGCCACCACAGATACGCAGTATTTT. Translation gives CASSQSLSRVSATTDTQYF. This chain connects TRBV5-1 to TRBJ2-3, with D maybe TRBD1 (5 bases). Germline-derived CDR1 and CDR2 are SGHRS and YFSETQ. Trimming took off 4 bases at V and 2 bases at J, with 26 bases between the two ends. The CDR3 runs 19 residues.

V is TRBV18 and J is TRBJ2-3; D is possibly TRBD2 (6 bases). The germline gives CDR1 KGHSH, CDR2 LQKENI. V lost 5 bases and J 7 bases, leaving 16 bases between the germline ends. The length of the CDR3 is 14 residues. As DNA, the CDR3 is TGTGCCAGCTCAGGCGGGGCCCCCACCTATACGCAGTATTTT. Translated, it gives CASSGGAPTYTQYF.

V is TRBV24-1 and J is TRBJ2-2, with D unclear. Germline CDR1 KGHDR, CDR2 SFDVKD. V lost 6 bases and J 5 bases, leaving 15 bases between the germline ends. CDR3 length equals 15 residues. CDR3 in amino acids: CATSCLRRQTGELFF. In DNA form, the CDR3 reads TGTGCCACCAGTTGCCTTCGACGGCAGACCGGGGAGCTGTTTTTT.

This chain joins TRBV7-3 and TRBJ2-7, with D perhaps matching TRBD1 or TRBD2 (5 bases each). Germline V gene data show CDR1 as SGHTA and CDR2 as FQGTGA. V was shortened by 5 bases and J by 2 bases, with 13 bases between the two germline ends. This CDR3 spans 14 amino acids. CDR3 sequence reads: CASSHGDPTYEQYF. The CDR3 DNA sequence: TGTGCCAGCAGCCATGGGGACCCAACCTACGAGCAGTACTTC. Using reference TRBV7-3 and TRBJ2-7 for the parts outside the CDR3, the full variable domain is GAGVSQTPSNKVTEKGKYVELRCDPISGHTALYWYRQSLGQGPEFLIYFQGTGAADDSGLPNDRFFAVRPEGSVSTLKIQRTERGDSAVYLCASSHGDPTYEQYFGPGTRLTVT.

The V call is TRBV5-1, the J call TRBJ2-5; 10 nucleotides match TRBD2. In germline, CDR1 is SGHRS, CDR2 YFSETQ. The junction had 10 bases not matched to a gene; V was cut back by 4 bases and J by 4 bases. This CDR3 has 16 residues. CDR3 loop: CASSLRTSGLRETQYF. The CDR3 coding sequence is TGCGCCAGCAGCCTGAGGACTAGCGGTCTCCGAGAGACCCAGTACTTC.

The chain is built from TRBV11-3 and TRBJ2-7; D not certain. Trimming cost V 4 bases and J 6 bases, with 16 bases left between them. In germline, CDR1 is SGHNT, CDR2 YENEEA. The CDR3 has 14 amino acids. CDR3 nucleotide sequence: TGTGCCAGCAGCTCTCCGGACGGACGAGGCGAGCAGTACTTC. Amino acid sequence: CASSSPDGRGEQYF. The full variable domain, in which reference TRBV11-3 and TRBJ2-7 provide the parts outside the CDR3, is EAGVVQSPRYKIIEKKQPVAFWCNPISGHNTLYWYLQNLGQGPELLIRYENEEAVDDSQLPKDRFSAERLKGVDSTLKIQPAELGDSAVYLCASSSPDGRGEQYFGPGTRLTVT.